This is a list of T cell receptor beta chains from one sample in a study of T cells in Graves' hyperthyroidism and ophthalmopathy. MiXCR, run by TCRdb on the multiplex PCR reads, gives a single entry per CDR3 protein. The sample includes about 350,000 distinct CDR3 sequences, around 18% of them seen just once. The sequencing input was blood. These receptors were collected from a woman aged 40 to 50 with Graves' ophthalmopathy. CDR3s include the opening cysteine and the closing phenylalanine or tryptophan. The D gene is left open where the match is weak. Some rows mark clone size as missing; the rest say once, few, many or name a class of expanded clone.

J | V | D | size | CDR3 | DNA
TRBJ1-2 | TRBV28 | TRBD1 | - | CASSPPGTATSSGYTF | TGTGCCAGCAGTCCACCTGGGACAGCCACGTCTTCCGGCTACACCTTC
TRBJ2-7 | TRBV12-3/TRBV12-4 | TRBD1 | many | CASTGGQGGYEQYF | TGTGCCAGCACCGGAGGACAGGGCGGATACGAGCAGTACTTC
TRBJ2-7 | TRBV6-5 | - | - | CASSYYQGAGDSDEQYF | TGTGCCAGCAGTTACTATCAGGGGGCGGGAGATTCGGACGAGCAGTACTTC
TRBJ2-7 | TRBV6-1 | - | many | CASSELGVSYEQYF | TGTGCCAGCAGTGAACTCGGGGTCTCCTACGAGCAGTACTTC
TRBJ2-7 | TRBV7-3 | TRBD2 | many | CASSLKTGGPYEQYF | TGTGCCAGCAGCTTAAAGACGGGAGGGCCCTACGAGCAGTACTTC
TRBJ2-7 | TRBV2 | TRBD2 | once | CAGGDGLYEQYF | TGTGCCGGGGGGGACGGACTCTACGAGCAGTACTTC
TRBJ2-5 | TRBV30 | - | - | CAWSIQETQYF | TGTGCCTGGAGTATTCAAGAGACCCAGTACTTC
TRBJ1-3 | TRBV4-3 | - | many | CASSQDGGGSGNTIYF | TGCGCCAGCAGCCAAGATGGGGGTGGCTCTGGAAACACCATATATTTT
TRBJ2-5 | TRBV20-1 | TRBD2 | many | CSAALAEETQYF | TGCAGTGCTGCACTAGCGGAAGAGACCCAGTACTTC
TRBJ2-5 | TRBV14 | - | many | CASSQERGALGTQYF | TGTGCCAGCAGCCAAGAACGAGGGGCGCTGGGGACCCAGTACTTC
TRBJ2-2 | TRBV5-1 | TRBD2 | many | CASSERLAGGPGELFF | TGCGCCAGCAGCGAGAGACTAGCGGGAGGCCCCGGGGAGCTGTTTTTT
TRBJ2-4 | TRBV29-1 | - | few | CIPPFQAKNIQYF | TGCATTCCTCCGTTCCAAGCCAAAAACATTCAGTACTTC
TRBJ2-7 | TRBV6-1 | TRBD1 | many | CASSPLVGTGSYEQYF | TGTGCCAGCAGCCCTTTAGTCGGGACAGGCTCCTACGAGCAGTACTTC
TRBJ1-2 | TRBV30 | - | - | CAWRQGYGYTF | TGTGCCTGGAGACAGGGTTATGGCTACACCTTC
TRBJ1-1 | TRBV12-3/TRBV12-4 | - | many | CASSFGHRDTEAFF | TGTGCCAGCAGTTTCGGACACCGGGACACTGAAGCTTTCTTT
TRBJ2-7 | TRBV6-2/TRBV6-3 | - | many | CASRDRRHYEQYF | TGTGCCAGCAGAGACCGACGGCACTACGAGCAGTACTTC
TRBJ1-2 | TRBV28 | - | many | CASSLQDTLGYTF | TGTGCCAGCAGTTTACAGGATACGCTTGGCTACACCTTC
TRBJ1-5 | TRBV28 | - | many | CASSFVLGWFRDKNSQPQHF | TGTGCCAGCAGTTTTGTACTCGGGTGGTTTAGGGACAAAAACAGTCAGCCCCAGCATTTT
TRBJ2-3 | TRBV7-8 | - | - | CASSLDFSSTDTQYF | TGTGCCAGCAGCTTAGATTTCAGTAGCACAGATACGCAGTATTTT
TRBJ1-5 | TRBV12-3/TRBV12-4 | - | many | CASSSRRGYSNQPQHF | TGTGCCAGCAGTAGTAGGCGGGGGTATAGCAATCAGCCCCAGCATTTT
TRBJ2-7 | TRBV11-2 | - | - | CASSLDTRHSYEQYF | TGTGCCAGCAGCTTAGATACCCGACACTCCTACGAGCAGTACTTC
TRBJ2-2 | TRBV4-2 | TRBD1 | many | CASSQDGDRGYTGELFF | TGTGCCAGCAGCCAGGACGGGGACAGGGGATACACCGGGGAGCTGTTTTTT
TRBJ1-5 | TRBV27 | - | many | CASPRGGNQPQHF | TGTGCCAGCCCCCGTGGAGGCAATCAGCCCCAGCATTTT
TRBJ1-5 | TRBV20-1 | TRBD1 | many | CSARTGVNQPQHF | TGCAGTGCGAGGACAGGGGTCAATCAGCCCCAGCATTTT
TRBJ2-5 | TRBV5-1 | TRBD2 | many | CASSVPSGQETQYF | TGCGCCAGCAGCGTTCCTAGCGGCCAAGAGACCCAGTACTTC